Sequencing of this TCR beta chain was carried out in a study of monozygotic twins with inflammatory bowel disease. Overall study findings and caveats: The co-twins with IBD showed lower TCRbeta diversity (inverse Simpson) than their healthy siblings. Sharing of clonotypes with others was lower in IBD patients than in healthy twins, and this was especially so with disease activity. Immunosuppressive treatments were not uniform, and this may have added variability to patient repertoires.

After re-calling the 5' RACE reads, TCRdb lists one entry per CDR3 protein, DNA absent. The sample table includes approximately 400,000 distinct CDR3 sequences. The CDR3 sequence is 17 residues long. CDR1 and CDR2 (germline): MNHEY, SMNVEV (reference sequence). Regarding this clonotype: The antigen is undetermined.

The clonotype comes from a human donor with ulcerative colitis or Crohn's disease, or a healthy co-twin of an affected twin (not recorded which). V usage is TRBV27 and J usage is TRBJ2-1; the TCRdb D gene call, TRBD2, has no DNA to confirm it. Material for sequencing was blood. The CDR3 protein is CASSLLSSGGLPNEQFF.